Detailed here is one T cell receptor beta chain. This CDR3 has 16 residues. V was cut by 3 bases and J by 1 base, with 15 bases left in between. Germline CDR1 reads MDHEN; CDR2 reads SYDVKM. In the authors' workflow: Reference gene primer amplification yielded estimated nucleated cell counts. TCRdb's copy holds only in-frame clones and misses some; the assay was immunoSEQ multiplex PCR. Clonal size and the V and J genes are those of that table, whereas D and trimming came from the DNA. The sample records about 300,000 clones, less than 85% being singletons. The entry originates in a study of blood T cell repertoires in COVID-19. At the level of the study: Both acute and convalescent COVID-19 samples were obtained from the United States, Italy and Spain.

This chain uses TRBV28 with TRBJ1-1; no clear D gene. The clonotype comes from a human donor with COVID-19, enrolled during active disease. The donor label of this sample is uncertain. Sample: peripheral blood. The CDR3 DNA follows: TGTGCCAGCAGTTTGTATGGGCGTATTAGGAACACTGAAGCTTTCTTT. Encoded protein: CASSLYGRIRNTEAFF.